The 13 T cell receptor beta chains reported below all come from one sample, sequenced in a study of shared clonotypes between healthy human individuals. Method: immunoSEQ multiplex PCR; TCRdb's copy keeps in-frame clones and lacks some. The table records under 700,000 clones, approximately 95% of them present only once. It was CD45RO-negative cells, positively selected for CCR7, that made up naive CD8 cells, with terminally differentiated effector memory CD45RA+ cells excluded. Material: naive CD8+ T cells sorted from blood. These receptors were taken from a woman aged 25 to 39 in good health.

The chain couples TRBV7-8 to TRBJ2-1, with a possible D match to TRBD1 (6 bases). Germline V gives CDR1 SGHVS, CDR2 FQNEAQ. V lost 2 bases to trimming and J lost 9 bases, with 14 bases between them. The CDR3 is made up of 14 amino acids. As DNA, the CDR3 is TGTGCCAGCAGCTTATACCCAATGGGGGCTGAGCAGTTCTTC. Its protein product is CASSLYPMGAEQFF.

The chain links TRBV5-1 to TRBJ2-7; D not resolved. Trimming removed 5 bases from V and 0 bases from J, with 12 bases in between. Germline CDR1 SGHRS, CDR2 YFSETQ. This CDR3 is 14 amino acids long. The DNA for the CDR3 is TGCGCCAGCAGTTCCTTTACTAACTCCTACGAGCAGTACTTC. This encodes CASSSFTNSYEQYF.

In this sample, this clone turned up once. The V and J genes are TRBV7-9 and TRBJ1-3, with 8 positions matching TRBD1. This CDR3 has 15 amino acids. The germline V gene encodes CDR1 SEHNR and CDR2 FQNEAQ (reference sequence). V lost 5 bases, J lost 3 bases, and 6 bases stayed unmatched. The CDR3 coding sequence is TGTGCCAGCAGCACGGACAGGGCGCGTGGAAACACCATATATTTT. Translation: CASSTDRARGNTIYF.

The chain joins TRBV4-2 to TRBJ2-1; D gene ambiguous. Trimming pared 3 bases from V and 0 bases from J, leaving 9 bases between. This CDR3 comprises 15 residues. CDR1 LGHNA and CDR2 YNFKEQ come from the germline V gene. The CDR3 protein is CASSQSLISYNEQFF. CDR3 coding DNA: TGTGCCAGCAGCCAGTCCCTGATCTCCTACAATGAGCAGTTCTTC.

Remarks on this clone: The same CDR3 also results from other DNA sequences found in this sample. The rearrangement joins TRBV7-8 to TRBJ1-1; possibly TRBD1 for D (5 bases). This CDR3 region has 13 residues. Germline-derived CDR1 and CDR2 are SGHVS and FQNEAQ. V gave up 1 base and J gave up 5 bases, with 8 bases separating them. This CDR3 reads CASSLGGGTEAFF. In DNA, the CDR3 is TGTGCCAGCAGCTTAGGTGGGGGGACTGAAGCTTTCTTT.

The genes are TRBV13 and TRBJ2-3, with 14 positions matching TRBD2. After removal of 5 bases from V and 4 bases from J, the junction contained 11 bases not matched to a gene. This CDR3 is built from 18 residues. Germline loops: CDR1 PRHDT, CDR2 FYEKMQ (reference sequence). The CDR3 nucleotides read TGTGCCAGCAGCCCTACGGAGGGACTAGCGGGGGCCTCAGATACGCAGTATTTT. It encodes CASSPTEGLAGASDTQYF.

V gene TRBV6-1 combines with J gene TRBJ2-7; 12 bases line up with TRBD2. This CDR3 is built from 15 residues. Germline V CDR1 and CDR2: MNHNS, SASEGT. Trimming at V came to 7 bases and at J to 0 bases, leaving 4 bases not matched to a gene. CDR3 sequence reads: CASTETSGSSYEQYF. The CDR3, as DNA: TGTGCCAGCACCGAGACTAGCGGGAGCTCCTACGAGCAGTACTTC.

This chain joins TRBV13 and TRBJ2-7, with D perhaps matching TRBD2 (6 bases). The V and J ends lost 5 bases and 2 bases respectively, with 13 bases between them. CDR1 and CDR2 from the germline V gene are PRHDT and FYEKMQ (reference sequence). This CDR3 comprises 14 residues. For the CDR3, the DNA is TGTGCCAGCAGCCCCGACGGGAGCCCCTACGAGCAGTACTTC. Its protein product is CASSPDGSPYEQYF.

Regarding this clone: Other DNA sequences in the sample encode the same CDR3. This chain connects TRBV4-1 to TRBJ1-1; D remains unclear. The germline V and J ends were trimmed by 1 base and 1 base, with 4 bases remaining between them. This CDR3 comprises 13 residues. Germline loops: CDR1 MGHRA, CDR2 YSYEKL. The CDR3 reads CASSQVTNTEAFF. DNA of the CDR3: TGCGCCAGCAGCCAAGTAACGAACACTGAAGCTTTCTTT.

This chain connects TRBV27 to TRBJ2-7, with 10 bases matching TRBD1. Trimming removed 5 bases from V and 6 bases from J; junction bases left unmatched: 4. Germline CDR1 is MNHEY and CDR2 is SMNVEV (reference sequence). This CDR3 spans 13 amino acids. CDR3 coding DNA: TGTGCCAGCAGTCTCTGGACAGGGGGCGAGCAGTACTTC. Encoded protein: CASSLWTGGEQYF.

This clone was seen more than once but under ten times. The rearrangement links TRBV10-3 to TRBJ1-5, with unresolved D. Germline lookup yields CDR1 ENHRY and CDR2 SYGVKD. This CDR3 has 11 amino acids. V shed 5 bases and J shed 6 bases, with 5 bases lying between them. CDR3 nucleotides: TGTGCCATCAGTTACACTCAGCCCCAGCATTTT. Translating gives CAISYTQPQHF.

V gene TRBV7-9 combines with J gene TRBJ1-1; 7 bases are a match to TRBD1. Per the germline V gene, CDR1 is SEHNR and CDR2 is FQNEAQ (reference sequence). This CDR3 contains 13 residues. V shed 4 bases and J 9 bases; nucleotides not matched to a gene: 8. The CDR3 DNA reads as TGTGCCAGCAGCTCTGGGACAGCCGCTAAAGCTTTCTTT. Its translation: CASSSGTAAKAFF.

This clone was recorded a few times. The CDR3 protein is CASSVENTEAFF. Written as DNA, the CDR3 is TGTGCCAGCAGTGTTGAGAACACTGAAGCTTTCTTT. This chain links TRBV7-9 with TRBJ1-1; no definite D call. The CDR3 consists of 12 residues. V was shortened by 6 bases and J by 1 base, with 6 bases between the two germline ends. Germline V lookup: CDR1 SEHNR, CDR2 FQNEAQ (reference sequence). The full variable domain, its missing parts supplied by reference TRBV7-9 and TRBJ1-1, is DTGVSQNPRHKITKRGQNVTFRCDPISEHNRLYWYRQTLGQGPEFLTYFQNEAQLEKSRLLSDRFSAERPKGSFSTLEIQRTEQGDSAMYLCASSVENTEAFFGQGTRLTVV.